This TCR beta chain emerged from a study of T cells in Graves' hyperthyroidism and ophthalmopathy (dated by TCRdb to about 2019). With respect to the entire study: Peripheral blood samples were taken at the time of initial diagnosis, prior to any treatment. In addition, the study compared T-cell repertoires in thyroid tissue and in blood from roughly six Graves' hyperthyroidism patients. The approximately 100 discovery patients were divided at random into training and test sets in a 7:3 ratio. To identify distinguishing TCR V-J signatures, a discovery cohort of about a hundred patients was used, comprising 40 to 45 with Graves' ophthalmopathy and around 60 with stable Graves' hyperthyroidism. Following sampling, methimazole starting at 30 mg daily was given to hyperthyroidism patients, and high-dose intravenous methylprednisolone was given to ophthalmopathy patients. According to the paper, TCR Vbeta CDR3 sequencing was carried out on over 130 peripheral blood samples, which came from 40 to 45 ophthalmopathy, 80 or so hyperthyroidism and approximately 17 progressor patients. An independent validation cohort of around 19 hyperthyroidism patients and 17 patients who later progressed to ophthalmopathy tested prospective prediction of ophthalmopathy.

Trimming removed 3 bases from V and 9 bases from J; the gene matches leave 7 bases unexplained. Including the terminal cysteine and phenylalanine, the CDR3 comprises 13 residues. Only the CDR3 part of the read is kept: 39 bases, read in frame from the first base. Graves' hyperthyroidism was defined as stable when no progression to ophthalmopathy occurred over 18 months of follow-up. Hyperthyroidism patients were aged 18 to 65 years and newly diagnosed, with disease duration of less than 2 months. Exclusion was applied to patients with uncontrolled infections, other autoimmune diseases, pregnancy or lactation. Diagnoses were based on clinical symptoms, serum thyroxine and TRAb, thyroid ultrasound and orbital computed tomography. PBMCs were separated from approximately 10 ml of fresh peripheral blood using Ficoll-Paque density gradient centrifugation. Trizol reagent was used to extract total RNA, and RNA quality was then checked on an Agilent 2100 Bioanalyzer.

A remark on this clonotype: No antigen is known for it. No clone much larger than this one lies a single base away; base qualities are absent.

The TCR beta CDR3 regions were amplified from the RNA transcripts. For the first round of RT-PCR on the TCR CDR3, the HTBI primer set was used together with the Qiagen OneStep RT-PCR kit. A second multiplex PCR round built the libraries, followed by size selection and purification. Libraries were sequenced paired-end with 100 bp reads on an Illumina HiSeq2000. From the authors' description of their analysis: SOAPnuke was used to process the raw data, removing reads that contained adapters or uncalled bases, had a mean Phred below 15, or lacked an exact match to the constant primer or identifier. High-quality paired reads were merged with COPE v1.2.5, and unique nucleotide sequences were defined as clonotypes. Clonotypes were aligned to IMGT TRBV, TRBD and TRBJ reference segments using MiTCR v1.1. Only V-J combinations with frequency above 0.0001, covering 99% to 99.2% of repertoires, were analysed. A TCS score was defined as the ratio between F50 (clonal expansion) and ExV (chaos), using BLOSUM62-based TCRdist between CDR3 peptides within each V-J. Welch's t-statistics and random forest reduced 450 to 600 V-J features to 13, which were used in a naive Bayes classifier (R e1071). The public reads were reanalyzed by TCRdb: fastp trimming at Q25, MiXCR alignment, in-frame beta chains only. Each record represents a unique CDR3 protein, reported with the most common genes and DNA among its rows. The V and J calls and clone size are TCRdb's, not the authors'. For this sample there are a few hundred thousand distinct CDR3 sequences; approximately 15% appear just once. The ten largest clones capture about 7% of the sample.

What the research found in general, with its limitations: No statistical method was used to set the sample size in advance, and investigators knew the group allocation. Ophthalmopathy was separated from stable hyperthyroidism by a 13 V-J signature model, with roughly 88% sensitivity and approximately 84% specificity obtained in cross-validation and 80%/75% obtained in testing. Most expanded thyroid clonotypes (frequency above 0.001) were also detected in blood, a finding suggesting that blood repertoires may reflect thyroid immune responses. In validation, progression to ophthalmopathy was predicted by the model with 70.59% sensitivity and roughly 72% specificity, a median of about 6.8 months before onset.

This receptor was obtained from a woman aged 30 to 39 with Graves' hyperthyroidism. Sequenced material: blood. The chain couples TRBV12-3 or TRBV12-4 to TRBJ1-2; 7 central nucleotides agree with TRBD1. The CDR3: CASSFAGGSSYTF. The sequenced DNA: TGTGCCAGCAGTTTTGCAGGGGGTTCGAGCTACACCTTC.